This T cell receptor (beta chain) was captured by sequencing in a study of T cells in Graves' hyperthyroidism and ophthalmopathy. This clonotype appeared many times. Isolation of PBMCs was performed on around 9.8 ml fresh peripheral blood. RNA transcripts provided the source from which TCR beta CDR3 regions were amplified. When the TCR CDR3 underwent first-round RT-PCR, the HTBI primer set was used. TCRdb reanalysed the multiplex PCR reads using MiXCR and keeps one entry per CDR3 protein. The sample shows approximately 270,000 distinct CDR3 sequences, approximately 14% of them seen only once. The ends lost 6 bases at V and 5 bases at J; junction bases unmatched: 15. The CDR3 is 17 residues long. Germline V gene lookup returns CDR1 SGHAT and CDR2 FQNNGV.

The genes are TRBV11-2 and TRBJ1-2; 10 bases line up with TRBD1. The sequence was collected from a woman in her thirties or forties with Graves' hyperthyroidism that later progressed to Graves' ophthalmopathy. Sequences were obtained from blood. The CDR3 protein is CASRGGATGGFWYGYTF. The CDR3 nucleotides read TGTGCCAGCAGAGGGGGGGCGACAGGGGGCTTTTGGTATGGCTACACCTTC. Full variable domain (missing parts from reference TRBV11-2 and TRBJ1-2): EAGVAQSPRYKIIEKRQSVAFWCNPISGHATLYWYQQILGQGPKLLIQFQNNGVVDDSQLPKDRFSAERLKGVDSTLKIQPAKLEDSAVYLCASRGGATGGFWYGYTFGSGTRLTVV.